One TCR beta chain is described in this entry. No cognate antigen has been identified for it. Qualities for individual bases were not recorded, and no much larger clone is one base off. This sample was included in a study of blood T cell repertoires in COVID-19 (dated by TCRdb to about 2020). Regarding the study in general: Samples from collaborators originated in the United States, Italy and Spain and spanned both the acute and convalescent phases of COVID-19. The prospective study material was composed of cDNA or gDNA derived from T cells, B-cell-depleted T cells, or PBMCs. The repertoires were made available in a free public database intended to serve as a resource for research on the immune response to SARS-CoV-2. The samples were drawn from two sources: the first 160 participants of the ongoing ImmuneRACE study, and approximately 1,300 subjects contributed by 6 global collaborators. Where HLA class I and class II types were available, the types were taken from metadata supplied by the sample provider, not from assay-based typing. Sample metadata almost always included a de-identified subject ID, COVID-19 status, age in years and sex. The dataset comprised deeply sampled blood TCRbeta repertoires from subjects exposed to, actively infected with, or recovered from COVID-19.

The CDR3 runs 13 amino acids, cysteine and phenylalanine included. Solely the CDR3 DNA is kept, with 39 bases framed from the first base. Deletion took 3 bases off V and 8 bases off J, with a span of 11 bases between the germline ends. Based on the germline V gene (reference sequence), the CDR1 and CDR2 sequences are SGHNT and YYREEE. TCRbeta CDR3 regions were amplified from genomic DNA using the immunoSEQ Assay, a bias-controlled multiplex PCR. In the source study's methods: The number of nucleated cells in each sample was estimated by amplification of reference gene primers within the assay. To quantify the absolute abundance of each unique TCRbeta CDR3 rearrangement, sequence reads were collapsed and filtered. Productive Simpson clonality was computed per sample as the square root of Simpson's diversity index over productive rearrangements. TCRdb carries this immuneACCESS record with in-frame sequences only. Its versions omit some clonotypes, under half of them owing to an unresolved V gene in the studies checked, with the rest unexplained. The V and J calls and the clone size are those of that table, but D and trimming were determined from the DNA. The sample profile shows 150,000 to 200,000 clones; more than 80% of them were found once. Of the sample, around 2.9% falls within the top ten clones.

Study-wide conclusions, independent of this receptor: Clinical and demographic metadata were provided uncurated, with the amount varying by source and participant.

Whole blood was collected in K2EDTA tubes by collaborating institutions according to the institutions' own protocols. For TCRbeta analysis, collaborators shipped samples as frozen whole blood, isolated PBMCs, or DNA extracted from either of those sample types. Sequencing was carried out using peripheral blood. The TCR was taken from a man aged 55 to 70 with acute or convalescent COVID-19. The rearrangement joined TRBV5-4 to TRBJ1-4; a confident D gene designation cannot be given. The DNA sequence reads TGTGCCAGCAGCTATAGGTCGGAGGAAAAACTGTTTTTT. This sequence encodes CASSYRSEEKLFF.